This TCR beta chain was captured by sequencing in a study of shared clonotypes between healthy human individuals. Division of CD4+ cells produced a CD45RA+ naive subset and a CD45RA-negative memory subset. Generated by immunoSEQ multiplex PCR, the TCRdb table keeps only in-frame clones and is missing some. The sample holds a few million clones, more than 80% seen once. V dropped 4 bases and J dropped 5; count of bases not matched to a gene: 10. Per germline, CDR1 MGHDK and CDR2 SYGVNS. The CDR3 totals 17 residues. Specimen: naive CD4+ T cells from PBMCs. Subset noted: CD45RA+ positively selected. This TCR was recovered from a man aged 18 to 30 in good health. Some clones in this sample may be carry-over from other donors' samples. The chain employs TRBV25-1 and TRBJ2-1, with 11 bases matching TRBD2. This chain's CDR3 is CASSARTGLAVNNEQFF. DNA of the CDR3: TGTGCCAGCAGTGCTCGTACGGGACTAGCGGTGAACAATGAGCAGTTCTTC.